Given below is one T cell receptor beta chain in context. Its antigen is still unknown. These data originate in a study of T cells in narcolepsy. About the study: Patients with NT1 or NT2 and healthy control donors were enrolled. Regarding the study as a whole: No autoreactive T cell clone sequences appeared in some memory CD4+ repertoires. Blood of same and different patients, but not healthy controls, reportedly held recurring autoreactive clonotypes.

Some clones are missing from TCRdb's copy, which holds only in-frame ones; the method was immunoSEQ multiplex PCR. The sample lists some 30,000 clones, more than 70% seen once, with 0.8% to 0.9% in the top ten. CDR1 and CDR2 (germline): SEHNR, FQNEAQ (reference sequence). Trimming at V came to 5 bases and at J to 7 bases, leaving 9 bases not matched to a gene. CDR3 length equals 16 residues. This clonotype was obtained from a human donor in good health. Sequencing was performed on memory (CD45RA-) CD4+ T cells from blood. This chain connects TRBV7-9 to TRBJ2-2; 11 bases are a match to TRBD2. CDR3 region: CASSLGLAEKVGELFF. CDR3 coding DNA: TGTGCCAGCAGCCTGGGACTAGCGGAGAAGGTCGGGGAGCTGTTTTTT.